These 15 T cell receptor beta chains originate from one sample sequenced in a study of CD8 T cells in Susac syndrome. When the RNA was reverse transcribed, random hexamers were used with an input of roughly 0.45 to 1 ug. A single record per CDR3 protein comes from TCRdb applying MiXCR to the immunoSEQ multiplex PCR reads. The sample shows roughly 190,000 distinct CDR3 sequences, approximately 94% of them seen only once. The sequenced material came from CD4+ T cells from PBMCs. These receptors were collected from a human donor in good health.

This clonotype showed up just a few times. V gene TRBV28 combines with J gene TRBJ2-5; 9 nucleotides align to TRBD1. This CDR3 region has 14 residues. V dropped 5 bases and J dropped 3; count of bases not matched to a gene: 4. Looked up from germline, CDR1 is MDHEN and CDR2 is SYDVKM. In DNA form, the CDR3 reads TGTGCCAGCAGTCCGGGACAGGGTAAAGAGACCCAGTACTTC. Translating it yields CASSPGQGKETQYF. The complete variable domain, with remaining parts taken from reference TRBV28 and TRBJ2-5, reads DVKVTQSSRYLVKRTGEKVFLECVQDMDHENMFWYRQDPGLGLRLIYFSYDVKMKEKGDIPEGYSVSREKKERFSLILESASTNQTSMYLCASSPGQGKETQYFGPGTRLLVL.

The chain joins TRBV4-1 to TRBJ2-5; D remains unclear. The CDR3 is 15 amino acids. Between the trimmed V and J ends, which lost 1 base and 5 bases, there was a span of 14 bases. Per the germline V gene, CDR1 is MGHRA and CDR2 is YSYEKL. CDR3 loop: CASSQATPRPETQYF. Here the CDR3 DNA reads TGCGCCAGCAGCCAAGCCACCCCCAGGCCCGAGACCCAGTACTTC.

This clonotype was counted between two and nine times. The chain uses TRBV7-3 and TRBJ2-1; TRBD1 or TRBD2 may be the D gene (6 bases each). V was trimmed by 5 bases and J by 7 bases, leaving 18 bases between them. Germline V lookup: CDR1 SGHTA, CDR2 FQGTGA. There are 15 residues in the CDR3. DNA of the CDR3: TGTGCCAGCAGCCCCACGAGGGGGGTTATAAATGAGCAGTTCTTC. This codes for CASSPTRGVINEQFF.

This sequence joins TRBV10-3 and TRBJ2-7, with D possibly TRBD2 on 5 matching bases. Germline V gene sequence: CDR1 ENHRY, CDR2 SYGVKD. The CDR3 loop spans 11 amino acids. For the CDR3, the DNA is TGTGCCATCAGTGGCCTGGGAGTACTACGCGTC. Translating gives CAISGLGVLRV.

This sequence joins TRBV20-1 and TRBJ2-7; D might be TRBD1 (6 bases). The CDR3 is made up of 15 amino acids. The ends were cut back, 0 bases at V and 0 bases at J, with 12 bases in the middle. From germline, CDR1 is DFQATT and CDR2 SNEGSKA (reference sequence). CDR3 region: CSARDARQVSYEQYF. CDR3 bases: TGCAGTGCTAGAGATGCGCGACAGGTCTCCTACGAGCAGTACTTC.

This sequence joins TRBV27 and TRBJ2-1; 8 bases are a match to TRBD2. V lost 4 bases to trimming and J lost 4 bases; unmatched junction nucleotides: 9. Germline V CDR1 and CDR2: MNHEY, SMNVEV (reference sequence). The CDR3 spans 16 residues. The CDR3 is CASSSYSPGGYNEQFF. DNA of the CDR3: TGTGCCAGCAGTTCATACTCACCGGGGGGGTACAATGAGCAGTTCTTC.

The chain joins TRBV29-1 to TRBJ1-2, with D maybe TRBD1 (6 bases). The germline V gene encodes CDR1 SQVTM and CDR2 ANQGSEA. V gave up 4 bases and J gave up 6 bases, with 18 bases separating them. There are 14 residues in the CDR3. The CDR3 sequence: CSVGRSQGINGYTF. The CDR3 coding sequence is TGCAGCGTTGGTCGGTCGCAGGGGATTAATGGCTACACCTTC.

A few counts support this clonotype. The chain is built from TRBV6-2 or TRBV6-3 and TRBJ1-5; D ambiguous. The CDR3 has 15 amino acids. With 0 bases removed from V and 4 bases from J, the gap between germline ends came to 10 bases. Germline V gives CDR1 MNHEY, CDR2 SVGEGT. The CDR3 DNA sequence: TGTGCCAGCAGTTACTCGAATGATAAGAATCAGCCCCAGCATTTT. The encoded protein is CASSYSNDKNQPQHF.

The gene calls are TRBV4-1 and TRBJ2-5; TRBD1 aligns across 9 bases. J lost 6 bases, V lost 6 bases, and 8 bases had no gene match. CDR1 is MGHRA and CDR2 is YSYEKL in the germline V gene. The CDR3 has 14 residues. Here the CDR3 reads CASRQQGALQTQYF. Written as DNA, the CDR3 is TGCGCCAGCAGGCAACAGGGGGCGCTTCAGACCCAGTACTTC.

This chain uses TRBV29-1 with TRBJ1-2; no firm D call. The CDR3 sequence is 12 residues long. V dropped 7 bases and J dropped 0 bases, with 9 bases sitting between them. CDR1 and CDR2 from the germline V gene are SQVTM and ANQGSEA. CDR3 region: CSGWSANYGYTF. The CDR3 DNA sequence: TGCAGCGGTTGGTCTGCTAACTATGGCTACACCTTC.

This clonotype was picked up one time. This chain joins TRBV6-6 and TRBJ1-6; D might be TRBD1 (6 bases). In germline, CDR1 is MNHNY, CDR2 SVGAGI (reference sequence). CDR3 length: 14 residues. Trimming took off 6 bases at V and 6 bases at J, with 12 bases between the two ends. This CDR3 is CASSHRDSNSPLHF. CDR3 DNA sequence: TGTGCCAGCAGCCACAGGGATAGTAATTCACCCCTCCACTTT.

This chain uses TRBV18 with TRBJ1-6; 8 bases match TRBD1. Germline CDR1 and CDR2: KGHSH and LQKENI. V trimming: 6 bases; J trimming: 10 bases; junction bases outside the gene matches: 11. The CDR3 has 15 residues. The CDR3 DNA reads TGTGCCAGCTCCCCGGTCGACAGGGGTGTCTCACCCCTCCACTTT. Amino acid sequence: CASSPVDRGVSPLHF.

This rearrangement joins TRBV9 to TRBJ1-2; TRBD1 might be the D (6 bases). The V end was cut by 1 base, the J end by 2 bases, with 9 bases between. Germline V gene data show CDR1 as SGDLS and CDR2 as YYNGEE. CDR3 length: 14 amino acids. The CDR3 DNA is TGTGCCAGCAGCGTACGACAGGCGAACTATGGCTACACCTTC. Translation gives CASSVRQANYGYTF.

The J gene is TRBJ1-1, the V gene TRBV5-1, with TRBD1 matching over 7 bases. V trimming: 4 bases; J trimming: 3 bases; junction bases outside the gene matches: 6. The CDR3 loop spans 14 amino acids. Per the germline V gene, CDR1 is SGHRS and CDR2 is YFSETQ. The CDR3 coding sequence is TGCGCCAGCAGCCATAAAGGACAGGACACTGAAGCTTTCTTT. Translating gives CASSHKGQDTEAFF.

V usage is TRBV7-3 and J usage is TRBJ2-1; 7 positions match TRBD1. The length of the CDR3 is 14 residues. Per the germline V gene, CDR1 is SGHTA and CDR2 is FQGTGA. V was clipped by 4 bases and J by 6 bases; unmatched bases: 6. This CDR3 reads CASSSRDSLNEQFF. CDR3 coding DNA: TGTGCCAGCAGCTCCCGGGACAGCCTCAATGAGCAGTTCTTC.